Presented here are 24 T cell receptor beta chains from one specimen sequenced in a study of Graves' ophthalmopathy and Graves' hyperthyroidism. The authors amplified TCR beta CDR3 regions, and they did so from RNA transcripts for repertoire sequencing. The authors performed first-round RT-PCR with HTBI primers and then a second-round multiplex PCR. TCRdb ran MiXCR on the multiplex PCR reads and lists one entry per CDR3 protein. This table holds about 210,000 distinct CDR3 sequences, over 25% found once. The sequencing sample was made of peripheral blood. Receptor source: a man aged 50 to 59 with Graves' ophthalmopathy.

V and J are TRBV30 and TRBJ2-5, with D possibly being TRBD2 (5 bases). Trimming took off 2 bases at V and 2 bases at J, with 12 bases between the two ends. Germline lookup yields CDR1 GTSNPN and CDR2 SVGIG (reference sequence). The CDR3 spans 14 residues. The CDR3 region is CAWSLIAPQETQYF. The CDR3 nucleotides read TGTGCCTGGAGTCTCATAGCGCCACAAGAGACCCAGTACTTC.

This clonotype came up many times. V gene TRBV20-1 combines with J gene TRBJ2-5, with 8 positions matching TRBD1. This CDR3 has 13 amino acids. Unmatched junction bases numbered 3, after V lost 5 bases and J lost 1 base. Germline V lookup: CDR1 DFQATT, CDR2 SNEGSKA (reference sequence). The CDR3 here is CSALGQAQETQYF. Here the CDR3 DNA reads TGCAGTGCTTTGGGACAGGCCCAAGAGACCCAGTACTTC.

This chain connects TRBV27 to TRBJ1-2; possibly TRBD1 for D (5 bases). The CDR3 is 14 amino acids. CDR1 and CDR2 (germline): MNHEY, SMNVEV (reference sequence). Trimming removed 0 bases at V and 2 bases at J, with 7 bases between. CDR3 sequence: CASSLSWGNYGYTF. In DNA form, the CDR3 reads TGTGCCAGCAGTTTATCTTGGGGGAACTATGGCTACACCTTC.

Notes on this clonotype: The germline gene is not matched at one end of the junction; a read error may be the cause. The chain links TRBV6-1 to TRBJ1-6; no definite D call. CDR1 MNHNS and CDR2 SASEGT come from the germline V gene. The CDR3 sequence is 13 residues long. The CDR3 reads CAISESLNSPLHF. The CDR3 DNA reads TGTGCCATCAGTGAGAGCCTTAATTCACCCCTCCACTTT.

V gene TRBV6-5 combines with J gene TRBJ2-2, with D uncertain. Trimming shortened V by 0 bases and J by 5 bases, and 7 bases separated the two germline ends. CDR1 is MNHEY and CDR2 is SVGAGI in the germline V gene. The CDR3 has 14 residues. The CDR3 is CASSYSIDTGELFF. CDR3 in DNA: TGTGCCAGCAGTTACTCGATAGATACCGGGGAGCTGTTTTTT.

By frequency in the sample, this clonotype is medium-sized (0.01 to 0.1%). The chain joins TRBV6-1 to TRBJ1-5; 7 bases are shared with TRBD1. The germline gives CDR1 MNHNS, CDR2 SASEGT. This CDR3 comprises 15 residues. The V segment lost 4 bases and the J segment 2 bases; nucleotides outside the gene matches: 5. DNA of the CDR3: TGTGCCAGCAGTGGAGGGGGCGCGGGCAATCAGCCCCAGCATTTT. Amino acid sequence: CASSGGGAGNQPQHF.

This clonotype was found many times. The rearrangement joins TRBV30 to TRBJ2-5, with TRBD2 as a possible D gene (5 bases). Trimming pared 3 bases from V and 4 bases from J, leaving 21 bases between. The CDR3 has 16 residues. The germline CDR1 and CDR2 sequences are GTSNPN and SVGIG (reference sequence). The CDR3 DNA is TGTGCCTGGAGGGCTACTAGGGCCCTGTTCCCAGAGACCCAGTACTTC. Amino acid sequence: CAWRATRALFPETQYF.

This clonotype was observed at least ten times. The rearrangement links TRBV27 to TRBJ2-5; 8 bases match TRBD2. The CDR3 is 15 amino acids. Trimming cost V 6 bases and J 3 bases; bases outside gene matches: 9. Looked up from germline, CDR1 is MNHEY and CDR2 is SMNVEV (reference sequence). The CDR3 spells CASRRLAGIEETQYF. The CDR3 DNA is TGTGCCAGCAGAAGGTTAGCGGGAATTGAAGAGACCCAGTACTTC.

The chain is built from TRBV28 and TRBJ1-2; no reliable D call. V shed 2 bases and J shed 5 bases, with 6 bases lying between them. The CDR3 totals 12 residues. In germline, CDR1 is MDHEN, CDR2 SYDVKM. The CDR3 reads CASSLKAYGYTF. The CDR3 nucleotides are TGTGCCAGCAGTTTAAAAGCGTATGGCTACACCTTC.

This clonotype was seen repeatedly, ten times or more. This sequence joins TRBV28 and TRBJ2-7; possibly TRBD1 for D (6 bases). V lost 7 bases and J lost 3, with 13 bases in between. Germline CDR1 MDHEN, CDR2 SYDVKM. The CDR3 totals 13 residues. The chain's CDR3 is CASTRQGYYEQYF. The CDR3 coding sequence is TGTGCCAGCACTCGGCAGGGGTACTACGAGCAGTACTTC.

This clonotype has at least ten counts. The J gene is TRBJ2-5, the V gene TRBV27; 7 bases are a match to TRBD2. V gave up 3 bases and J gave up 5 bases; unmatched junction bases: 12. The CDR3 covers 16 residues. Germline CDR1 and CDR2: MNHEY and SMNVEV (reference sequence). The CDR3, as DNA: TGTGCCAGCAGTTTTAAAATTGCGGGAGTAGGGGAGACCCAGTACTTC. Protein sequence: CASSFKIAGVGETQYF.

CDR3 amino acids: CASSRRGDEAFF. The CDR3 DNA follows: TGCGCCAGCAGTCGCAGGGGTGATGAAGCTTTCTTT. This chain links TRBV4-1 with TRBJ1-1; D may be TRBD1 (6 bases). The CDR3 consists of 12 residues. From germline, CDR1 is MGHRA and CDR2 YSYEKL. V was pared by 6 bases and J by 7 bases, with 12 bases between.

The CDR3 DNA sequence: TGTGCCAGCAGTTTACCGGCAGGGAACTACGAGCAGTACTTC. Translating gives CASSLPAGNYEQYF. This chain uses TRBV28 with TRBJ2-7; maybe TRBD1 (5 bases). The CDR3 loop spans 14 amino acids. The V gene lost 2 bases and the J gene lost 3 bases, with 11 bases spanning the gap. Per germline, CDR1 MDHEN and CDR2 SYDVKM.

Ten or more counts support this clonotype. The chain has TRBV4-3 and TRBJ1-5, with a tentative D call TRBD1 (6 bases). The CDR3 covers 14 residues. Germline CDR1 and CDR2: LGHNA and YSLEER. V lost 0 bases and J lost 4, with 7 bases in between. The CDR3 nucleotides read TGCGCCAGCAGCCAAGAAGGGGGGAATCAGCCCCAGCATTTT. It translates to CASSQEGGNQPQHF.

This chain joins TRBV6-5 and TRBJ2-7; D perhaps matches TRBD2 (6 bases). Germline V gene lookup returns CDR1 MNHEY and CDR2 SVGAGI. Trimming took off 2 bases at V and 4 bases at J, with 15 bases between the two ends. This CDR3 spans 15 amino acids. The CDR3: CASSYGSSGSYEQYF. CDR3 nucleotide sequence: TGTGCCAGCAGTTACGGGTCTTCCGGGAGTTACGAGCAGTACTTC.

This clonotype was detected many times. The rearrangement links TRBV11-2 to TRBJ2-7; D remains unclear. There are 15 residues in the CDR3. CDR1 is SGHAT and CDR2 is FQNNGV in the germline V gene. Trimming removed 5 bases from V and 0 bases from J, with 14 bases in between. Here the CDR3 DNA reads TGTGCCAGCAGCCCTACGCCGATCCCCTCCTACGAGCAGTACTTC. Its protein is CASSPTPIPSYEQYF. Full variable domain (missing parts from reference TRBV11-2 and TRBJ2-7): EAGVAQSPRYKIIEKRQSVAFWCNPISGHATLYWYQQILGQGPKLLIQFQNNGVVDDSQLPKDRFSAERLKGVDSTLKIQPAKLEDSAVYLCASSPTPIPSYEQYFGPGTRLTVT.

There are many counts of this clonotype. This chain uses TRBV7-9 with TRBJ2-2; D unresolved. V lost 1 base and J lost 3, with 9 bases in between. CDR1 is SEHNR, CDR2 FQNEAQ, per germline (reference sequence). The CDR3 is 15 residues long. In nucleotides, the CDR3 is TGTGCCAGCAGCTTAGGAAGGGTCGACACCGGGGAGCTGTTTTTT. Amino acid sequence: CASSLGRVDTGELFF.

This clonotype was recorded many times. The chain uses TRBV27 and TRBJ2-7, with D maybe TRBD2 (5 bases). V was pared by 4 bases and J by 4 bases, with 11 bases between. This CDR3 has 13 residues. CDR1 is MNHEY, CDR2 SMNVEV, per germline (reference sequence). As DNA, the CDR3 is TGTGCCAGCAGTTCTTTCGGGAATTACGAGCAGTACTTC. Translated, it gives CASSSFGNYEQYF.

The CDR3 coding sequence is TGTGCCAGCAATCCCCGGGAGAAAGAGACCCAGTACTTC. It encodes CASNPREKETQYF. V and J are TRBV6-1 and TRBJ2-5; TRBD2 is a possible D gene (6 bases). The CDR3 spans 13 residues. V was shortened by 7 bases and J by 3 bases, with 12 bases between the two germline ends. CDR1 is MNHNS, CDR2 SASEGT, per germline.

This clonotype was recorded at least ten times. The chain couples TRBV20-1 to TRBJ1-5; possible D gene TRBD1, 5 bases. Trimming removed 1 base from V and 4 bases from J, with 14 bases in between. The CDR3 totals 15 residues. The germline V gene has CDR1 DFQATT and CDR2 SNEGSKA (reference sequence). In nucleotides, the CDR3 is TGCAGTGCTAGAGTACGGCAGGGCACGAATCAGCCCCAGCATTTT. This sequence encodes CSARVRQGTNQPQHF.

V usage is TRBV27 and J usage is TRBJ2-7; 7 nucleotides match TRBD1. The V and J ends lost 2 bases and 2 bases, in that order; junction bases with no gene match: 3. Germline V gene data show CDR1 as MNHEY and CDR2 as SMNVEV (reference sequence). The CDR3 is 14 residues long. CDR3 region: CASSLRTGPYEQYF. The CDR3 coding sequence is TGTGCCAGCAGTTTACGGACAGGACCCTACGAGCAGTACTTC.

There are many counts of this clonotype. This chain joins TRBV6-2 or TRBV6-3 and TRBJ2-5; 7 bases agree with TRBD1. V lost 6 bases, J lost 3 bases, and 13 bases stayed unmatched. This CDR3 comprises 16 residues. Germline CDR1 is MNHEY and CDR2 is SVGEGT. CDR3 DNA: TGTGCCAGCAGATCGTTGGGGACAGCCCAAGAAGAGACCCAGTACTTC. Translated: CASRSLGTAQEETQYF.

This chain uses TRBV6-5 with TRBJ1-1, with TRBD1 matching 7 bases. This CDR3 region has 17 residues. Germline CDR1 MNHEY, CDR2 SVGAGI. With 0 bases clipped from V and 0 bases from J, the junction kept 7 bases outside the gene matches. CDR3 coding DNA: TGTGCCAGCAGTTACTCCCGGGACAGCGGTGTGAACACTGAAGCTTTCTTT. Residues: CASSYSRDSGVNTEAFF.

This CDR3 is CASRRVLAGEYEQYF. Written as DNA, the CDR3 is TGTGCCAGCAGGAGAGTCCTAGCGGGAGAATACGAGCAGTACTTC. This chain links TRBV28 with TRBJ2-7, with 10 bases matching TRBD2. Germline V gives CDR1 MDHEN, CDR2 SYDVKM. The CDR3 is 15 amino acids. J lost 4 bases, V lost 6 bases, and 9 bases had no gene match.